This TCR beta chain originates from a study of T cell repertoires in cytomegalovirus infection. Study background: From public TCR beta signatures came an indication of both CMV infection and matching HLA type.

Findings of the study overall: Clonotype analysis showed dominance of the ex vivo response by HLA-C-restricted CMV-specific TCR beta clonotypes. Based on cumulative public TCR beta family frequency, carriers of CMV plus the relevant HLA were identified.

In this sample, this clonotype turned up a few times. Its matching antigen is unknown. Germline CDR1 is MDHEN and CDR2 is SYDVKM. This CDR3 region has 15 residues. V shed 8 bases, J shed 0 bases, and the junction held 7 bases outside the gene matches. TCRdb reprocessed the reads via MiXCR and lists one record per CDR3 protein. Of a few hundred thousand distinct CDR3 sequences listed, 22% were seen once; the top ten hold about 18%. This chain uses TRBV28 with TRBJ1-5; 7 nucleotides agree with TRBD1. The sequence was obtained from a human donor in good health (CMV status not recorded). Some clones in this sample may be carry-over from other donors' samples. The sample consisted of CD8+ T cells from PBMCs. The CDR3 reads CASEGGAYSNQPQHF. The CDR3 DNA reads TGTGCCAGCGAAGGGGGCGCTTATAGCAATCAGCCCCAGCATTTT.